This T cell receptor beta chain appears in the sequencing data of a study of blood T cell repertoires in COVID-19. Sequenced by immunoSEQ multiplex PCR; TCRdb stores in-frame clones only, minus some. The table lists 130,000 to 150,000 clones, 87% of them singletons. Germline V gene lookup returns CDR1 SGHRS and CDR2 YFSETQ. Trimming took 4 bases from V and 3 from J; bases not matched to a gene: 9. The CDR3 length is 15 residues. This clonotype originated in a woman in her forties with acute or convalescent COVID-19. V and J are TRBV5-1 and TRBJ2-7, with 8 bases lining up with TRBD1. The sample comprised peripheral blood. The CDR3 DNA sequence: TGCGCCAGCAGCACTAATCAGGGGGCGGTCTACGAGCAGTACTTC. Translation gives CASSTNQGAVYEQYF.